This T cell receptor (beta chain) is drawn from a study of spatial heterogeneity in lung cancer. With respect to this clonotype: Its antigen is not identified. It is unclear where the CDR3 begins or ends on the DNA, so no DNA is shown, and the CDR3 is as TCRdb lists it.

The study tagged each TCR cDNA molecule with a unique molecular identifier. TCRdb reprocessed the 5' RACE reads via MiXCR and lists one record per CDR3 protein. This sample yields about 8,100 distinct CDR3 sequences, of which about 12% are seen a single time; roughly 9.6% belongs to the top ten. The CDR3 length equals 23 residues, ends included. Germline V gene lookup returns CDR1 DFQATT and CDR2 SNEGSKA (reference sequence). Study results and caveats: Expanded intratumoral alpha and beta TCR counts tracked tumor mutation counts.

The time point was: sample taken at primary tumor resection. Donors were approximately 70 untreated early-stage non-small cell lung cancer patients. Material for sequencing was whole RNA from tumor, nontumor lung or frozen PBMC, left unsorted. The chain joins TRBV20-1 to TRBJ2-2. The sequence derives from a male donor with early-stage non-small cell lung cancer. The specimen comprised lung tumor tissue, sampled at surgery. CDR3 in amino acids: CSATLRTALAKNIQYFGAGELFF.